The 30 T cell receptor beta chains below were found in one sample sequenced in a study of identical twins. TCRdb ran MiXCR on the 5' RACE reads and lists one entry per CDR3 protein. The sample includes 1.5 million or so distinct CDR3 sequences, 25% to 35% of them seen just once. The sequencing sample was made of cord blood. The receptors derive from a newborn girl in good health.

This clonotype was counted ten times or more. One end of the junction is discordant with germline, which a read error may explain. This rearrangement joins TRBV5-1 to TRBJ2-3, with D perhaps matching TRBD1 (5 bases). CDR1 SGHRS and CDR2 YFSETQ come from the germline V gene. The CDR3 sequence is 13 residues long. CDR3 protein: CASSPQGTDTQYF. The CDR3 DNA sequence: TGTGCCAGCTCACCACAGGGCACAGATACGCAGTATTTT.

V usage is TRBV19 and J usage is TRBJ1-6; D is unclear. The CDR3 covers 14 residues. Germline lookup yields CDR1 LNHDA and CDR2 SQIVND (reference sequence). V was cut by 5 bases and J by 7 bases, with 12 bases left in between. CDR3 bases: TGTGCCAGTAGTGGGAGAGGGTCCAATTCACCCCTCCACTTT. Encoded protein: CASSGRGSNSPLHF.

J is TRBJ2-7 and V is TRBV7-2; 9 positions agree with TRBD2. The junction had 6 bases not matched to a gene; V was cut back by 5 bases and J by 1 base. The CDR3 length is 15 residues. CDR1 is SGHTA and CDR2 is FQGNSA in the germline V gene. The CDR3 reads CASSPAGLASYEQYF. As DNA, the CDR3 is TGTGCCAGCAGCCCGGCCGGACTAGCGTCCTACGAGCAGTACTTC. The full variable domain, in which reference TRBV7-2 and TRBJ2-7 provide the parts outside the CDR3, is GAGVSQSPSNKVTEKGKDVELRCDPISGHTALYWYRQSLGQGLEFLIYFQGNSAPDKSGLPSDRFSAERTGGSVSTLTIQRTQQEDSAVYLCASSPAGLASYEQYFGPGTRLTVT.

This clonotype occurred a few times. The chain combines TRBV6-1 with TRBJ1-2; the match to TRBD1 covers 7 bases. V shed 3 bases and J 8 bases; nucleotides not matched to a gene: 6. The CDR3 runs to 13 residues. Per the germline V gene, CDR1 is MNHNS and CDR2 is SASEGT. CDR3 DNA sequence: TGTGCCAGCAGTGATGGGACAGTAGCGGGCTACACCTTC. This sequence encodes CASSDGTVAGYTF.

CDR3 residues: CASSQALYEQFF. Here the CDR3 DNA reads TGTGCCAGCAGCCAAGCACTCTATGAGCAGTTCTTC. The chain links TRBV14 to TRBJ2-1; unclear D gene. CDR3 length: 12 amino acids. Germline CDR1 SGHDN, CDR2 FVKESK. Trimming shortened V by 1 base and J by 8 bases, and 6 bases separated the two germline ends.

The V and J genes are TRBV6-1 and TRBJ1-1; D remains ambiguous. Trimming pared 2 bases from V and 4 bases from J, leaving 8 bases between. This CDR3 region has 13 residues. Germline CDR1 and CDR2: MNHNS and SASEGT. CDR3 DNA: TGTGCCAGCAGTGAATGGGCTGTCACTGAAGCTTTCTTT. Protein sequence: CASSEWAVTEAFF.

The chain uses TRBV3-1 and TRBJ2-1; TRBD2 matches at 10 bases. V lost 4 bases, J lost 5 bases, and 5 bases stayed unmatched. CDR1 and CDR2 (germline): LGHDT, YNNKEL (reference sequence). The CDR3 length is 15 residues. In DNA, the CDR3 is TGTGCCAGCAGCCCGAAGCGGGGGGGCAACAATGAGCAGTTCTTC. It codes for CASSPKRGGNNEQFF.

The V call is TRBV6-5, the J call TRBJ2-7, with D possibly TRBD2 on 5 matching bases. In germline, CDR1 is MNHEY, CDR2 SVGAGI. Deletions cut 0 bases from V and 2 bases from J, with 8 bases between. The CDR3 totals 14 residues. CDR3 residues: CASSYSRATYEQYF. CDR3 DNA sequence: TGTGCCAGCAGTTACTCGAGGGCTACCTACGAGCAGTACTTC.

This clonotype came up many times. The CDR3 spells CASSLGIMKQLFF. The DNA of the CDR3 is TGTGCCAGCAGCTTGGGGATAATGAAGCAACTGTTTTTT. V is TRBV7-4 and J is TRBJ1-4; D gene ambiguous. This CDR3 has 13 amino acids. The ends were cut back, 3 bases at V and 12 bases at J, with 14 bases in the middle. Per the germline V gene, CDR1 is SGHVT and CDR2 is SQSDAQ.

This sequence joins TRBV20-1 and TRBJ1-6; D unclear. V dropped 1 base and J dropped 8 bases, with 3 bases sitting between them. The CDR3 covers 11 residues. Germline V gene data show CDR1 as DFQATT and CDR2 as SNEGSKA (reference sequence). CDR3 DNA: TGCAGTGCTAGAGGGGATTCACCCCTCCACTTT. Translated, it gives CSARGDSPLHF.

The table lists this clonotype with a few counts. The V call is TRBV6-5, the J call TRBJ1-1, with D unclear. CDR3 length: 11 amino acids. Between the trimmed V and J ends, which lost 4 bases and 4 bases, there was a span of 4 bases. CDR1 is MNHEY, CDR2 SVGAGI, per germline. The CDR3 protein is CASSSATEAFF. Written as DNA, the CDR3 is TGTGCCAGCAGTTCGGCCACTGAAGCTTTCTTT.

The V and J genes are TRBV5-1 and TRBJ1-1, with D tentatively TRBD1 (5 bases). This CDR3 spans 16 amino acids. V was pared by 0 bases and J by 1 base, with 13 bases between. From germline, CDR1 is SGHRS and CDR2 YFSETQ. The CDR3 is CASSLEGRGQNTEAFF. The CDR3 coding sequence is TGCGCCAGCAGCTTGGAAGGTCGGGGCCAGAACACTGAAGCTTTCTTT.

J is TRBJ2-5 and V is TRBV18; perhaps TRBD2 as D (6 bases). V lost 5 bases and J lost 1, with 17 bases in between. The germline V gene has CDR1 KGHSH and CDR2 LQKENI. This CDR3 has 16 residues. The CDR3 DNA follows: TGTGCCAGCTCATCCAGGACCGGGACTCGCCAAGAGACCCAGTACTTC. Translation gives CASSSRTGTRQETQYF.

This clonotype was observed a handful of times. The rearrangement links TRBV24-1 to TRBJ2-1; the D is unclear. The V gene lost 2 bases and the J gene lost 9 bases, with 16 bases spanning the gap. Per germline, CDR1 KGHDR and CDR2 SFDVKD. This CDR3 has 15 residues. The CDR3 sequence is CATSDSSAPRGEQFF. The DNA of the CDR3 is TGTGCCACCAGTGATTCATCGGCACCGCGAGGTGAGCAGTTCTTC.

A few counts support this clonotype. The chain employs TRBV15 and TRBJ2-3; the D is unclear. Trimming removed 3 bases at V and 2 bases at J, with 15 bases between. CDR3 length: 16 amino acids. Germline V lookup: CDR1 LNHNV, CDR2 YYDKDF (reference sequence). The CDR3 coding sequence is TGTGCCACCAGCAGCGTCCAGGACCCTCTCACAGATACGCAGTATTTT. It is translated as CATSSVQDPLTDTQYF.

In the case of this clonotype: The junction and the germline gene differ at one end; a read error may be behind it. CDR3 in amino acids: CAGSPGYNEQFF. CDR3 coding DNA: TGTGCCGGCAGTCCAGGGTACAATGAGCAGTTCTTC. The chain carries TRBV3-1 and TRBJ2-1; TRBD1 is a possible D gene (5 bases). The CDR3 loop spans 12 amino acids. The germline V gene has CDR1 LGHDT and CDR2 YNNKEL (reference sequence).

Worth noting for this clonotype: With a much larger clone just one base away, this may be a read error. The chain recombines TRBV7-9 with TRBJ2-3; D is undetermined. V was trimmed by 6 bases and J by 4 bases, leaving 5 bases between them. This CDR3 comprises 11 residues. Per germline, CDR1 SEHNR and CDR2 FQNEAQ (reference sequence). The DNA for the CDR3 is TGTGCCAGCAGGAACGCAGATACGCAGTATTTT. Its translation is CASRNADTQYF.

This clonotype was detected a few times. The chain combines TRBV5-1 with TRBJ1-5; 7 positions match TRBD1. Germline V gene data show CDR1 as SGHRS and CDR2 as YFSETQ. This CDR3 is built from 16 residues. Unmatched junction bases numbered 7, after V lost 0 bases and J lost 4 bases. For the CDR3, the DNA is TGCGCCAGCAGCTTGGAGGGGGCGCAAGGAAATCAGCCCCAGCATTTT. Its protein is CASSLEGAQGNQPQHF. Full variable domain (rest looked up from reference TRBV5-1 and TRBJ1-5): KAGVTQTPRYLIKTRGQQVTLSCSPISGHRSVSWYQQTPGQGLQFLFEYFSETQRNKGNFPGRFSGRQFSNSRSEMNVSTLELGDSALYLCASSLEGAQGNQPQHFGDGTRLSIL.

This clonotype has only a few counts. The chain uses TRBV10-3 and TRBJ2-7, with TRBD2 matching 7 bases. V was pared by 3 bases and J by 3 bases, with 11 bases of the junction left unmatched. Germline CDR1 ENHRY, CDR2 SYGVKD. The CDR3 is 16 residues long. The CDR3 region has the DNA TGTGCCATCAGTGACTTCGGGGGGACTACCTTCTACGAGCAGTACTTC. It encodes CAISDFGGTTFYEQYF.

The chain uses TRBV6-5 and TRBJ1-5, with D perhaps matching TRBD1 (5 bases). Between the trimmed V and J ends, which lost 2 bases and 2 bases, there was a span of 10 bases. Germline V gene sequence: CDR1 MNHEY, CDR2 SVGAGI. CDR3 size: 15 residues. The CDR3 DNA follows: TGTGCCAGCAGTTACGGCAGGGAACGCAATCAGCCCCAGCATTTT. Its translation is CASSYGRERNQPQHF.

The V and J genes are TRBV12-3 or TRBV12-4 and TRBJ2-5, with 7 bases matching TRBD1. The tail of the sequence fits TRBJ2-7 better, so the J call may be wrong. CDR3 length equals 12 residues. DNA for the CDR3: TGTGCCAGCAGCACGGGACAGATCGAGCAGTACTTC. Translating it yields CASSTGQIEQYF.

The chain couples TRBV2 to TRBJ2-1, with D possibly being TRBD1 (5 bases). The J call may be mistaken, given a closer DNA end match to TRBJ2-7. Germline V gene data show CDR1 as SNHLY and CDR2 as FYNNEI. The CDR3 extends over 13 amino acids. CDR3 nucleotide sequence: TGTGCCAGCAGTGAAGGGGGCTACAATGAGCAGTACTTC. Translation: CASSEGGYNEQYF.

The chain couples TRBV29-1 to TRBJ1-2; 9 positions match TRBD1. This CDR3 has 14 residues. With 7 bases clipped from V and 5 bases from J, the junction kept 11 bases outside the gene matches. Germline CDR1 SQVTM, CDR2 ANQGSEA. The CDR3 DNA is TGCAGCGCCGTGGACAGGGGAGGCCTTTATGGCTACACCTTC. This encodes CSAVDRGGLYGYTF.

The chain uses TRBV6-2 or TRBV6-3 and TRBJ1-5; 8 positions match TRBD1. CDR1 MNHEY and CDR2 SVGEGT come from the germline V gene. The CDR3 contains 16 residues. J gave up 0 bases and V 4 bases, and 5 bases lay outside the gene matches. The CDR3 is CASSSQGALSNQPQHF. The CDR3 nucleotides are TGTGCCAGCAGTTCCCAGGGGGCTCTTAGCAATCAGCCCCAGCATTTT.

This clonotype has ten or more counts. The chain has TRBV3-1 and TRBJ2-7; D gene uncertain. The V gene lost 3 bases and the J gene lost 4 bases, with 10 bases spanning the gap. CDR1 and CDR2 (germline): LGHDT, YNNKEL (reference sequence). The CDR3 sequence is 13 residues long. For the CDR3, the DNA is TGTGCCAGCAGCCAGTATGGGCTGTACGAGCAGTACTTC. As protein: CASSQYGLYEQYF.

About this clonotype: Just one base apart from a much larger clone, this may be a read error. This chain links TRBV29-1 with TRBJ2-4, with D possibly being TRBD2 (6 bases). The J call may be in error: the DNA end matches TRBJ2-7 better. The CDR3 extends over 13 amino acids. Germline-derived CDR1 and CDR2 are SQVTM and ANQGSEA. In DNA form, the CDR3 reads TGCAGCGTTACGCGGGGCAGAGCCTACGAGCAGTACTTC. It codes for CSVTRGRAYEQYF.

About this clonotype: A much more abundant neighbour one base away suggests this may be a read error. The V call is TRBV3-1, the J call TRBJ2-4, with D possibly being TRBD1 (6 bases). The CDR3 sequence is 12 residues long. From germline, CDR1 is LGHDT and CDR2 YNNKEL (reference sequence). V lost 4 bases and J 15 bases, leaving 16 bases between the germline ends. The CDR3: CASSRLTGRRYF. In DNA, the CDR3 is TGTGCCAGCAGCCGCCTGACAGGCCGGCGGTACTTC.

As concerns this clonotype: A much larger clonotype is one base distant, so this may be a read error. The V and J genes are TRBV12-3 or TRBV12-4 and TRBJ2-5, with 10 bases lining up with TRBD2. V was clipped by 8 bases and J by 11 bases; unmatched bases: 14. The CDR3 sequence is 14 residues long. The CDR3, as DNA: TGTGCCAGCTCGAAGCGGGAGGGGTACAATGAGCAGTACTTC. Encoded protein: CASSKREGYNEQYF.

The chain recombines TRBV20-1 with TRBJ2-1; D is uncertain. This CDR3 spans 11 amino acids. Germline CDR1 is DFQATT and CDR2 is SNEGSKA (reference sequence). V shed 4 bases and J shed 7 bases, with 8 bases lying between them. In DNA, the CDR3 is TGCAGTGCTACCCGAAAAAATGAGCAGTTCTTC. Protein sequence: CSATRKNEQFF.

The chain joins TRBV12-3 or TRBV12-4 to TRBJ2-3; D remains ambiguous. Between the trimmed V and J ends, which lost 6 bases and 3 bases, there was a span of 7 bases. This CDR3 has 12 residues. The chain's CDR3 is CASRFRTDTQYF. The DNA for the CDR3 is TGTGCCAGCAGATTCAGAACAGATACGCAGTATTTT.